Below, 27 T cell receptor beta chains from the same sample are listed, as sequenced in a study of human T cells and chemical hapten exposure. Time point meaning: pre-sensitization, week 0. The treatment denotes: therapeutic diphenylcyclopropenone sensitization with weekly scalp DPC. TCRdb ran MiXCR on the RACE reads and lists one entry per CDR3 protein. Here the sample spans some 250,000 distinct CDR3 sequences, approximately 8% being singletons. The sequencing used whole blood, collected in connection with sensitization to the hapten diphenylcyclopropenone (DPC). The origin of the receptors is a man between 18 and 35 years old with alopecia areata. Some clones in this sample may be carry-over from other donors' samples.

In this sample, this clonotype turned up many times. The chain couples TRBV11-1 to TRBJ1-6; D may be TRBD1 (5 bases). In germline, CDR1 is SGHAT, CDR2 FQDESV (reference sequence). Trimming pared 5 bases from V and 7 bases from J, leaving 15 bases between. This CDR3 has 15 amino acids. CDR3 region: CASSPTGTINSPLHF. As DNA, the CDR3 is TGTGCCAGCAGCCCGACCGGGACGATCAATTCACCCCTCCACTTT. The variable domain in full, with the rest retrieved from reference TRBV11-1 and TRBJ1-6, is EAEVAQSPRYKITEKSQAVAFWCDPISGHATLYWYRQILGQGPELLVQFQDESVVDDSQLPKDRFSAERLKGVDSTLKIQPAELGDSAMYLCASSPTGTINSPLHFGNGTRLTVT.

There are a few counts of this clonotype. The V and J genes are TRBV12-3 or TRBV12-4 and TRBJ1-4; D gene unclear. The CDR3 is 14 amino acids. The V and J ends lost 5 bases and 5 bases respectively, with 12 bases between them. CDR3 sequence reads: CASSAGPWNEKLFF. CDR3 DNA sequence: TGTGCCAGCAGTGCGGGTCCGTGGAATGAAAAACTGTTTTTT.

This clonotype was seen more than once but under ten times. The chain joins TRBV7-9 to TRBJ1-6; maybe TRBD1 (6 bases). CDR3 length equals 13 residues. The V end lost 3 bases, the J end lost 10 bases, and 10 bases lay between the germline ends. Germline V CDR1 and CDR2: SEHNR, FQNEAQ (reference sequence). The CDR3 spells CASSFDRGSPLHF. The CDR3 DNA sequence: TGTGCCAGCAGCTTCGATAGGGGGTCACCCCTCCACTTT.

This clonotype was counted at least ten times. The genes are TRBV18 and TRBJ2-6, with D possibly TRBD1 on 5 matching bases. From germline, CDR1 is KGHSH and CDR2 LQKENI. The CDR3 totals 17 residues. V was cut by 3 bases and J by 2 bases, with 14 bases left in between. The CDR3 loop is CASSPSLTEAGANVLTF. Here the CDR3 DNA reads TGTGCCAGCTCACCTAGCCTGACAGAGGCTGGGGCCAACGTCCTGACTTTC.

The CDR3 here is CASSLDGQENQPQHF. The CDR3 region has the DNA TGTGCCAGCAGTTTGGACGGACAGGAGAACCAGCCCCAGCATTTT. This chain links TRBV9 with TRBJ1-5, with 7 bases fitting TRBD1. This CDR3 is built from 15 residues. Trimming at V came to 5 bases and at J to 7 bases, leaving 12 bases not matched to a gene. Germline values: CDR1 SGDLS, CDR2 YYNGEE.

The rearrangement joins TRBV4-3 to TRBJ2-3; tentatively, D is TRBD1 (6 bases). The length of the CDR3 is 16 residues. V shed 1 base and J shed 2 bases, with 13 bases lying between them. Looked up from germline, CDR1 is LGHNA and CDR2 is YSLEER. The CDR3 region is CASSQGLAGATDTQYF. The CDR3 DNA sequence: TGCGCCAGCAGCCAAGGTTTGGCAGGGGCCACAGATACGCAGTATTTT.

This clonotype has just a few counts. The chain is built from TRBV20-1 and TRBJ2-3; D possibly corresponds to TRBD2 (6 bases). The CDR3 consists of 15 residues. Trimming left V 1 base short and J 6 bases short, with 17 bases between. Germline values: CDR1 DFQATT, CDR2 SNEGSKA (reference sequence). CDR3 in amino acids: CSARGGTLEWDTQYF. In DNA form, the CDR3 reads TGCAGTGCTAGAGGCGGGACTCTCGAATGGGATACGCAGTATTTT.

The chain is built from TRBV20-1 and TRBJ1-2; D remains unclear. Trimming shortened V by 3 bases and J by 3 bases, and 11 bases separated the two germline ends. The V gene's germline CDR1 is DFQATT and CDR2 SNEGSKA (reference sequence). The CDR3 is 13 residues long. CDR3 amino acids: CSASHGLYYGYTF. The CDR3 DNA follows: TGCAGTGCTAGCCACGGGTTGTACTATGGCTACACCTTC.

The chain uses TRBV7-2 and TRBJ2-5, with D perhaps TRBD2 (5 bases). Trimming stripped 3 bases from V and 5 bases from J, with 10 bases between. This CDR3 is 13 amino acids long. Germline CDR1 reads SGHTA; CDR2 reads FQGNSA. The CDR3 here is CASSFEGLETQYF. CDR3 sequence (DNA): TGTGCCAGCAGCTTCGAGGGATTGGAGACCCAGTACTTC.

This clonotype was detected ten times or more. V is TRBV20-1 and J is TRBJ1-5; TRBD1 is a possible D gene (5 bases). Per germline, CDR1 DFQATT and CDR2 SNEGSKA (reference sequence). Trimming removed 5 bases from V and 3 bases from J, with 14 bases in between. This CDR3 spans 14 amino acids. The CDR3 loop reads CSAVSRALNQPQHF. The CDR3 region has the DNA TGCAGTGCTGTATCCAGGGCTCTCAATCAGCCCCAGCATTTT.

This clonotype has more than one count but fewer than ten. The V and J genes are TRBV6-6 and TRBJ1-2, with D unresolved. The CDR3 is 14 residues long. Trimming removed 0 bases from V and 6 bases from J, with 11 bases in between. CDR1 and CDR2 (germline): MNHNY, SVGAGI (reference sequence). The CDR3 spells CASSYSTMSDGYTF. Written as DNA, the CDR3 is TGTGCCAGCAGTTACTCGACAATGTCGGATGGCTACACCTTC.

The rearrangement links TRBV6-2 or TRBV6-3 to TRBJ1-1; D uncertain. V lost 6 bases, J lost 0 bases, and 8 bases lay in between. This CDR3 has 13 amino acids. CDR1 MNHEY and CDR2 SVGEGT come from the germline V gene. CDR3 loop: CASRLIMNTEAFF. CDR3 DNA sequence: TGTGCCAGCAGATTGATTATGAACACTGAAGCTTTCTTT.

This clonotype has a count of ten or more. This chain joins TRBV29-1 and TRBJ2-4; D is possibly TRBD1 or TRBD2 (5 bases each). There are 12 residues in the CDR3. Trimming took 6 bases from V and 5 from J, leaving 11 bases between them. Germline V gene sequence: CDR1 SQVTM, CDR2 ANQGSEA. The DNA of the CDR3 is TGCAGCGTCGGGACGCAAGAAAACATTCAGTACTTC. This encodes CSVGTQENIQYF.

This clonotype has just a few counts. The chain is built from TRBV7-2 and TRBJ2-1, with a weak D call TRBD1 (5 bases). The CDR3 contains 15 residues. From germline, CDR1 is SGHTA and CDR2 FQGNSA. V lost 1 base and J lost 4, with 11 bases in between. In nucleotides, the CDR3 is TGTGCCAGCAGCTTAGATGCAGGGTTATACAATGAGCAGTTCTTC. This gives the protein CASSLDAGLYNEQFF.

J is TRBJ2-5 and V is TRBV20-1, with 10 bases matching TRBD2. The CDR3 is 14 amino acids. The V and J ends lost 6 bases and 5 bases, in that order; junction bases with no gene match: 9. Germline lookup yields CDR1 DFQATT and CDR2 SNEGSKA (reference sequence). This CDR3 is CSAHERGGRETQYF. In DNA, the CDR3 is TGCAGTGCCCATGAGCGGGGGGGCCGGGAGACCCAGTACTTC.

In this sample, this clonotype turned up many times. The chain combines TRBV6-5 with TRBJ2-3, with D possibly TRBD2 on 6 matching bases. The germline V gene has CDR1 MNHEY and CDR2 SVGAGI. V gave up 3 bases and J gave up 1 base, with 14 bases separating them. This CDR3 contains 16 residues. CDR3 sequence (DNA): TGTGCCAGCAGTTATTCGGAGGGACTGGGCACAGATACGCAGTATTTT. It encodes CASSYSEGLGTDTQYF.

This clonotype was detected a few times. The V call is TRBV6-5, the J call TRBJ1-6; D is ambiguous. The CDR3 length is 16 residues. V lost 3 bases to trimming and J lost 7 bases, with 16 bases between them. Germline loops: CDR1 MNHEY, CDR2 SVGAGI. Here the CDR3 reads CASSYKGRQTNSPLHF. In DNA form, the CDR3 reads TGTGCCAGCAGTTATAAGGGTCGGCAGACAAATTCACCCCTCCACTTT.

This clonotype came up a few times. J is TRBJ1-1 and V is TRBV20-1; 7 bases line up with TRBD1. This CDR3 has 13 residues. Trimming cost V 6 bases and J 3 bases; bases outside gene matches: 7. The germline CDR1 and CDR2 sequences are DFQATT and SNEGSKA (reference sequence). CDR3 nucleotides: TGCAGTGCGCGAAGGGGGCAGTACACTGAAGCTTTCTTT. Translated: CSARRGQYTEAFF.

This clonotype occurred a few times. The CDR3 DNA is TGTGCCACCAGTGCGGGTAGCGGGGGGCCAGATACGCAGTATTTT. Translation gives CATSAGSGGPDTQYF. J is TRBJ2-3 and V is TRBV24-1; 10 nucleotides line up with TRBD2. The CDR3 is 15 amino acids. Germline CDR1 and CDR2: KGHDR and SFDVKD. With 5 bases clipped from V and 4 bases from J, the junction kept 5 bases outside the gene matches.

This sequence joins TRBV18 and TRBJ1-1, with 7 nucleotides matching TRBD1. The CDR3 consists of 15 residues. J was trimmed by 3 bases and V by 3 bases; bases with no gene match: 7. Per the germline V gene, CDR1 is KGHSH and CDR2 is LQKENI. CDR3 loop: CASSPETGLDTEAFF. The CDR3 nucleotides read TGTGCCAGCTCACCCGAGACAGGGTTGGACACTGAAGCTTTCTTT.

A few counts support this clonotype. This chain links TRBV5-1 with TRBJ1-1; D may be TRBD1 (6 bases). This CDR3 is 13 amino acids long. The V end lost 0 bases, the J end lost 8 bases, and 11 bases lay between the germline ends. Germline lookup yields CDR1 SGHRS and CDR2 YFSETQ. CDR3 sequence (DNA): TGCGCCAGCAGCTTGGCGGGGGCAGTCGAAGCTTTCTTT. It translates to CASSLAGAVEAFF.

This clonotype turned up a few times. The chain carries TRBV12-3 or TRBV12-4 and TRBJ1-4; 8 bases are shared with TRBD1. CDR3 length: 13 amino acids. Germline trimming cut 6 bases from V and 9 bases from J; bases unmatched to any gene: 6. In nucleotides, the CDR3 is TGTGCCAGCAGCAGGGGGCTAATTAAAAAACTGTTTTTT. It is translated as CASSRGLIKKLFF.

The rearrangement uses TRBV4-1 and TRBJ1-4, with D unclear. The CDR3 has 15 residues. From germline, CDR1 is MGHRA and CDR2 YSYEKL. Trimming pared 3 bases from V and 10 bases from J, leaving 18 bases between. Here the CDR3 reads CASSHPVKVFGKLFF. DNA for the CDR3: TGCGCCAGCAGCCACCCTGTTAAGGTTTTTGGAAAACTGTTTTTT.

This clonotype showed up just a few times. The chain is built from TRBV12-3 or TRBV12-4 and TRBJ2-3; D not certain. The CDR3 extends over 14 amino acids. Trimming removed 1 base from V and 4 bases from J, with 9 bases in between. The DNA of the CDR3 is TGTGCCAGCAGTTTAGGGGCAGGCCCAGATACGCAGTATTTT. As protein: CASSLGAGPDTQYF.

The chain couples TRBV9 to TRBJ2-3; 7 bases line up with TRBD1. The CDR3 runs to 15 residues. Germline CDR1 and CDR2: SGDLS and YYNGEE. With V trimmed by 3 bases and J by 0 bases, 4 bases remained unmatched. The DNA for the CDR3 is TGTGCCAGCAGCGGGAGGACAGGTAGCACAGATACGCAGTATTTT. Its translation: CASSGRTGSTDTQYF. Full variable domain (missing parts from reference TRBV9 and TRBJ2-3): DSGVTQTPKHLITATGQRVTLRCSPRSGDLSVYWYQQSLDQGLQFLIQYYNGEERAKGNILERFSAQQFPDLHSELNLSSLELGDSALYFCASSGRTGSTDTQYFGPGTRLTVL.

This clonotype was found many times. The chain recombines TRBV28 with TRBJ1-5; D remains unclear. Trimming took off 7 bases at V and 2 bases at J, with 18 bases between the two ends. The CDR3 totals 16 residues. The germline gives CDR1 MDHEN, CDR2 SYDVKM. The CDR3 nucleotides are TGTGCCAGCAACTTCAGGCGCCCCGGAGGCAATCAGCCCCAGCATTTT. Its protein is CASNFRRPGGNQPQHF.

This clonotype was seen only a few times. The chain is built from TRBV27 and TRBJ1-2; D unclear. The ends were cut back, 7 bases at V and 3 bases at J, with 21 bases in the middle. Germline V gene sequence: CDR1 MNHEY, CDR2 SMNVEV (reference sequence). The length of the CDR3 is 16 residues. In DNA form, the CDR3 reads TGTGCCAGCACTCCTACGGACCCATTTCTAGACTATGGCTACACCTTC. Its translation is CASTPTDPFLDYGYTF.